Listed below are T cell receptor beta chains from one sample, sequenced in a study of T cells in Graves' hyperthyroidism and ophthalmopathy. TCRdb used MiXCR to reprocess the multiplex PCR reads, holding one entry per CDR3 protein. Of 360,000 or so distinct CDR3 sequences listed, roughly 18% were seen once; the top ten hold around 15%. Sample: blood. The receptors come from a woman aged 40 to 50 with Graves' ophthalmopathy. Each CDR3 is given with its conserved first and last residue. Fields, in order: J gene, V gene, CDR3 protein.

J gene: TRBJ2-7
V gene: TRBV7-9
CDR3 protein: CASSLALAGVTEQYF

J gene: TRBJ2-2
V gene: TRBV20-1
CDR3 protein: CSARDQREVTGELFF

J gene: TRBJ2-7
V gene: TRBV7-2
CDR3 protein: CASSPQSGQYEQYF

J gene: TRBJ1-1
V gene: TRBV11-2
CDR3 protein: CASSLRLARGTEAFF

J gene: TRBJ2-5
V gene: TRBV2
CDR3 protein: CASSEVVGQETQYF

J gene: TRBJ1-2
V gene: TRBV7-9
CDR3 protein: CASSLHRFNYGYTF

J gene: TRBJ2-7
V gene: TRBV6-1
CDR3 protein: CASSSGRAGEQYF

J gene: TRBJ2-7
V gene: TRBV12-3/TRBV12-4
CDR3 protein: CASSLSGKPLSYEQYF

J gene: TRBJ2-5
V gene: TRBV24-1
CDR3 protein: CATSGGVSIQETQYF

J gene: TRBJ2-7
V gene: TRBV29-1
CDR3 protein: CSAETSYEQYF

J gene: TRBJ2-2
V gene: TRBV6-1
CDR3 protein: CASSEGSGELFF

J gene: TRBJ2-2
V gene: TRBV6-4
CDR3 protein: CASSDRSTGELFF

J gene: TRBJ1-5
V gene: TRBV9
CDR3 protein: CASSPSGGGGQPQHF

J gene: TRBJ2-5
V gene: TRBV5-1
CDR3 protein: CASSHTDRAETQYF

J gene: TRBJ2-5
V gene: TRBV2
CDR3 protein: CASKKAGSQETQYF

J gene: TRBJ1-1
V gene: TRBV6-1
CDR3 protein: CASTEQLNTEAFF

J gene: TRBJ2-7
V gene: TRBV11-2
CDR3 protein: CASSSPGTGTYEQYF

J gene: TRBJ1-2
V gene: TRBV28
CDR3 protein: CASSFLQGIGGYTF

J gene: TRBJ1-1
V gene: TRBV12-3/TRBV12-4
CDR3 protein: CASGTGGVGAEAFF

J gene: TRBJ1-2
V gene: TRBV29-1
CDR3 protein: CSVIEPGTSDGYTF

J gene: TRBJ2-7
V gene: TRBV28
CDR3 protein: CASSLSWGGIAYEQYF

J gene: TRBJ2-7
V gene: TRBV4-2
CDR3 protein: CASSQANEQYF

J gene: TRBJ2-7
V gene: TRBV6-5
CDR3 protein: CASSWWGNQAYEQYF

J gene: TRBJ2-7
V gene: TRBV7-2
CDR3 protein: CASSPWDSEGEQYF

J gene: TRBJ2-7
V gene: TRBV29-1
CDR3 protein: CSAGTPPAEQYF

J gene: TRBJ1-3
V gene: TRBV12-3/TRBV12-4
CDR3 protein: CASSPGLLSSGNTIYF

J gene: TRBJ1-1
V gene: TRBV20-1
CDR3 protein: CRGDRFNEAFF

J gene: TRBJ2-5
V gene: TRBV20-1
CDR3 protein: CSARDLTGEKKETQYF

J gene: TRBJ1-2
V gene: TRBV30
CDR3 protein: CAWNTGHGYTF

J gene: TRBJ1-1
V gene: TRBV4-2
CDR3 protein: CASSQVGGTTEAFF

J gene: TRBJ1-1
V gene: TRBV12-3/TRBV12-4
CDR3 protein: CASSFAGLNTEAFF

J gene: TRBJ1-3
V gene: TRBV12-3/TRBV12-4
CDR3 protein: CASRTQGVGNTIYF

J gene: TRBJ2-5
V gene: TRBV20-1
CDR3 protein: CSARSGGQGLSGQETQYF

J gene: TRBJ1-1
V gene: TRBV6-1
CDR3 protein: CASSTLFSSNGAFF

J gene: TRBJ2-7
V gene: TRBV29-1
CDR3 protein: CSILGGTGDYEQYF

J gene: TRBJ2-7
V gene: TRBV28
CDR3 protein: CASINRGTGVEQYF

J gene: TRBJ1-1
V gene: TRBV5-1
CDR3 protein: CASSAKTVNTEAFF

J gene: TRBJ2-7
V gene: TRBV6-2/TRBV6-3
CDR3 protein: CASGWTYEQYF

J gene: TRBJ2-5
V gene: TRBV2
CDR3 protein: CASLGGASGETQYF

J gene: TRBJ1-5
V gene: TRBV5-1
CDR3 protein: CASRRENLNQPQHF

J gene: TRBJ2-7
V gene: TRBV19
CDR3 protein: CASSIHSGEQYF

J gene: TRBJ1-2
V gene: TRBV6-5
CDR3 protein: CASSYSQGHGGYTF

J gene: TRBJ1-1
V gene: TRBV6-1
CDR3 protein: CASISRGRPTEAFF

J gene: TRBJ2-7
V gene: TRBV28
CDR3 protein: CASSTGTQTYEQYF

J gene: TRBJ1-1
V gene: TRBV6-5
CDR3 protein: CASSPGGGNTEAFF

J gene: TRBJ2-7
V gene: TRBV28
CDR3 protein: CASSLGTGAPHYEQYF

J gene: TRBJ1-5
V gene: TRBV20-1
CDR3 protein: CSANGQGVAQPQHF

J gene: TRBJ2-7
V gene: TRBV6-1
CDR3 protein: CASSEGEGASEQYF

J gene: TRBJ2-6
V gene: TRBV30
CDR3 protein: CAWSAFPGTSGFSGANVLTF

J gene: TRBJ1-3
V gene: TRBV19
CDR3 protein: CASSISSIDRSDSGNTISF